One sample yielded the 13 T cell receptor beta chains listed below, sequenced in a study of cytomegalovirus exposure and HLA in healthy donors. A multiplex PCR was run with 60 Vbeta primers and 13 Jbeta primers. The protocol was immunoSEQ multiplex PCR, while the TCRdb copy is restricted to in-frame clones and leaves out a portion. The data contain some 140,000 clones, around 63% of them singletons. The material sequenced was PBMCs. The receptors derive from a human donor in good health.

This clone was seen more than once but under ten times. The chain has TRBV7-2 and TRBJ2-7; D is possibly TRBD1 (6 bases). The CDR3 contains 14 residues. Germline V gene data show CDR1 as SGHTA and CDR2 as FQGNSA. The ends were cut back, 7 bases at V and 0 bases at J, with 13 bases in the middle. The CDR3 is CASIPGQLSYEQYF. The CDR3 bases are TGTGCCAGCATCCCCGGACAGCTCTCCTACGAGCAGTACTTC.

The chain uses TRBV7-3 and TRBJ1-3; D gene unclear. From germline, CDR1 is SGHTA and CDR2 FQGTGA. This CDR3 has 13 amino acids. Trimming left V 5 bases short and J 3 bases short, with 8 bases between. CDR3 bases: TGTGCCAGCAGCCCCGGGGATGGAAACACCATATATTTT. Translating gives CASSPGDGNTIYF.

The J gene is TRBJ1-5, the V gene TRBV27, with a possible D match to TRBD1 (5 bases). V lost 0 bases to trimming and J lost 5 bases, with 8 bases between them. CDR3 length: 14 residues. Germline CDR1 and CDR2: MNHEY and SMNVEV (reference sequence). The CDR3 region is CASSLSRVDQPQHF. CDR3 in DNA: TGTGCCAGCAGTTTATCCAGGGTTGATCAGCCCCAGCATTTT.

This clone has just a few counts. The rearrangement links TRBV5-4 to TRBJ2-2; D perhaps matches TRBD2 (6 bases). The CDR3 is 15 residues long. Germline values: CDR1 SGHNT, CDR2 YYREEE (reference sequence). V lost 2 bases to trimming and J lost 2 bases, with 10 bases between them. The CDR3 here is CASSLPGLNTGELFF. In nucleotides, the CDR3 is TGTGCCAGCAGCTTACCGGGACTTAACACCGGGGAGCTGTTTTTT.

The rearrangement joins TRBV10-3 to TRBJ1-1; TRBD1 is a possible D gene (6 bases). Germline CDR1 ENHRY, CDR2 SYGVKD. The CDR3 extends over 14 amino acids. Deletions cut 0 bases from V and 7 bases from J, with 12 bases between. CDR3 in amino acids: CAISESPGQREAFF. The CDR3 DNA reads TGTGCCATCAGTGAGTCCCCGGGACAACGTGAAGCTTTCTTT.

The chain has TRBV2 and TRBJ2-2, with 11 bases lining up with TRBD2. The ends lost 1 base at V and 7 bases at J; junction bases unmatched: 8. CDR1 is SNHLY and CDR2 is FYNNEI in the germline V gene. The CDR3 length is 17 residues. CDR3 protein: CASSEVTSGRMGGELFF. The CDR3 region has the DNA TGTGCCAGCAGTGAAGTAACTAGCGGGAGAATGGGCGGGGAGCTGTTTTTT.

Here the CDR3 DNA reads TGTGCCAGCAGCAGACTAGCGGGAGCGGCCGGGGAGCTGTTTTTT. It yields the protein CASSRLAGAAGELFF. This chain connects TRBV5-4 to TRBJ2-2, with 12 bases lining up with TRBD2. Germline-derived CDR1 and CDR2 are SGHNT and YYREEE (reference sequence). CDR3 length: 15 residues. V lost 4 bases to trimming and J lost 6 bases; unmatched junction nucleotides: 4.

This chain uses TRBV6-5 with TRBJ1-5; 9 nucleotides line up with TRBD1. This CDR3 is 15 amino acids long. Losses at the gene ends were 5 bases for V and 4 bases for J; bases not matched to a gene: 6. CDR1 and CDR2 from the germline V gene are MNHEY and SVGAGI. CDR3 nucleotide sequence: TGTGCCAGCAGTACCCGGACAGGGGTTAATCAGCCCCAGCATTTT. Protein product: CASSTRTGVNQPQHF.

This chain connects TRBV9 to TRBJ2-5; 9 nucleotides line up with TRBD2. Germline V CDR1 and CDR2: SGDLS, YYNGEE. The CDR3 consists of 15 residues. The trim removed 4 bases at V and 2 bases at J, leaving 6 bases unmatched. The CDR3 DNA reads TGTGCCAGCAGCCCCCGGGGACTAGCTCAAGAGACCCAGTACTTC. Translating it yields CASSPRGLAQETQYF.

This clone appeared a few times. The rearrangement joins TRBV19 to TRBJ2-4; a weak D match, TRBD2 (6 bases). The germline V gene encodes CDR1 LNHDA and CDR2 SQIVND (reference sequence). V lost 6 bases and J 3 bases, leaving 9 bases between the germline ends. This CDR3 is 13 amino acids long. CDR3 residues: CASREGNKNIQYF. The CDR3, as DNA: TGTGCCAGTAGGGAGGGAAACAAAAACATTCAGTACTTC. Combining the CDR3 with reference TRBV19 and TRBJ2-4 gives the whole variable domain DGGITQSPKYLFRKEGQNVTLSCEQNLNHDAMYWYRQDPGQGLRLIYYSQIVNDFQKGDIAEGYSVSREKKESFPLTVTSAQKNPTAFYLCASREGNKNIQYFGAGTRLSVL.

V is TRBV28 and J is TRBJ1-4, with D unresolved. Trimming left V 5 bases short and J 5 bases short, with 15 bases between. There are 15 residues in the CDR3. Germline V CDR1 and CDR2: MDHEN, SYDVKM. CDR3: CASSAQDGSNEKLFF. DNA for the CDR3: TGTGCCAGCAGTGCTCAGGATGGCTCCAATGAAAAACTGTTTTTT.

Comment on this clone: One end of the junction fails to match germline, which may point to a read error. The genes are TRBV7-3 and TRBJ2-2; D is unclear. The CDR3 is 12 amino acids. Germline lookup yields CDR1 SGHTA and CDR2 FQGTGA. This CDR3 reads CASSFDTGELFF. The DNA of the CDR3 is TGTGCCAGCAGCTTCGACACTGGGGAGCTGTTTTTT.

This sequence joins TRBV6-1 and TRBJ1-4; D is possibly TRBD1 (6 bases). Per germline, CDR1 MNHNS and CDR2 SASEGT. The CDR3 has 15 amino acids. The ends were cut back, 0 bases at V and 7 bases at J, with 12 bases in the middle. CDR3 nucleotide sequence: TGTGCCAGCAGTGAAGCGGCAGGGGAGAGTGAAAAACTGTTTTTT. Translating it yields CASSEAAGESEKLFF.